The rows below give T cell receptor beta chains drawn from one sample of a study of T cells after yellow fever vaccination. From the 5' RACE reads, TCRdb called clonotypes with MiXCR, one entry per CDR3 protein. The sample consists of under 600,000 distinct CDR3 sequences, 20% to 25% of them appearing once. This sample comprised PBMCs, obtained 21 days after the first yellow fever vaccination. Receptors were obtained from a man younger than 30 who received the YFV17D yellow fever vaccine. Both conserved end residues are part of each CDR3. The D gene is left open where the match is weak. Clone size is stated in some rows and not others, as once, few, many or a class when expanded.

abundance,j_gene,d_gene,v_gene,CDR3aa,CDR3nt
few,TRBJ2-3,TRBD1,TRBV18,CASSPLQKPGQGSTDTQYF,TGTGCCAGCTCACCGCTCCAAAAACCGGGACAGGGTAGCACAGATACGCAGTATTTT
many,TRBJ1-1,TRBD1,TRBV18,CASSPTGTGNTEAFF,TGTGCCAGCTCACCGACCGGGACAGGGAACACTGAAGCTTTCTTT
-,TRBJ2-5,-,TRBV11-2,CASSLEFPYQETQYF,TGTGCCAGCAGCTTAGAGTTTCCGTACCAAGAGACCCAGTACTTC
-,TRBJ1-2,-,TRBV28,CASSLSPTQGGFVVYTF,TGTGCCAGCAGTTTATCCCCGACCCAGGGTGGGTTTGTCGTCTACACCTTC
-,TRBJ2-5,-,TRBV4-1,CASSQGTVYQETQYF,TGCGCCAGCAGCCAAGGAACGGTATACCAAGAGACCCAGTACTTC
-,TRBJ1-1,-,TRBV10-3,CAISDSRNTEAFF,TGTGCCATCTCAGACAGCAGGAACACTGAAGCTTTCTTT
few,TRBJ2-1,-,TRBV27,CASSPPPVSYNEQFF,TGTGCCAGCAGTCCCCCCCCGGTATCCTACAATGAGCAGTTCTTC
-,TRBJ2-3,-,TRBV27,CASSSSAGTADTQYF,TGTGCCAGCAGTTCATCTGCCGGCACGGCAGATACGCAGTATTTT
-,TRBJ1-5,-,TRBV20-1,CSARQDGNLGPQHF,TGCAGTGCTAGACAGGACGGGAACCTAGGGCCCCAGCATTTT
many,TRBJ2-1,TRBD2,TRBV20-1,CSAGTSGGAGNEQFF,TGCAGTGCTGGGACTAGCGGGGGGGCCGGCAATGAGCAGTTCTTC
few,TRBJ1-4,-,TRBV25-1,CASSGPGRSFSSTNEKLFF,TGTGCCAGCAGTGGACCGGGACGGAGCTTTTCATCAACTAATGAAAAACTGTTTTTT
-,TRBJ2-4,-,TRBV24-1,CATSDPDSGSAKNIQYF,TGTGCCACCAGTGACCCGGACAGCGGCTCCGCCAAAAACATTCAGTACTTC